The next 30 T cell receptor beta chains were all read from a single sample in a study of blood T cell repertoires in COVID-19. Libraries were prepared by immunoSEQ multiplex PCR; TCRdb keeps only in-frame clonotypes and omits some of them. Found here are just under 60,000 clones, 70% to 90% of them singletons; the top ten hold 6.5% to 8%. Source material: peripheral blood. Source of these receptors: a human donor with active COVID-19. The donor label of this sample is uncertain.

In its sample, this clone was seen a few times. The V gene is TRBV6-6, the J gene TRBJ1-1; a possible D gene is TRBD1 (6 bases). This CDR3 is built from 13 residues. V was cut by 2 bases and J by 6 bases, with 10 bases left in between. The germline CDR1 and CDR2 sequences are MNHNY and SVGAGI (reference sequence). The CDR3 region has the DNA TGTGCCAGCAGTTACGGGGGGGGGCCTGAAGCTTTCTTT. Its translation: CASSYGGGPEAFF.

The chain couples TRBV5-1 to TRBJ2-3, with 14 bases identical to TRBD2. CDR3 length: 20 residues. Germline V lookup: CDR1 SGHRS, CDR2 YFSETQ. J lost 2 bases, V lost 1 base, and 12 bases had no gene match. The CDR3: CASSLPERTSGGTNTDTQYF. In DNA form, the CDR3 reads TGCGCCAGCAGCTTGCCCGAGAGGACTAGCGGGGGGACTAACACAGATACGCAGTATTTT.

This clone has only a few counts. This chain joins TRBV2 and TRBJ2-7, with D unresolved. Germline values: CDR1 SNHLY, CDR2 FYNNEI. This CDR3 is built from 10 residues. V lost 8 bases, J lost 4 bases, and 6 bases lay in between. CDR3 nucleotides: TGTGCCAGCCGTATATACGAGCAGTACTTC. It is translated as CASRIYEQYF.

V usage is TRBV6-5 and J usage is TRBJ2-1; 10 bases are a match to TRBD2. V lost 6 bases to trimming and J lost 8 bases; unmatched junction nucleotides: 10. CDR1 is MNHEY and CDR2 is SVGAGI in the germline V gene. The CDR3 is 15 residues long. The DNA for the CDR3 is TGTGCCAGCAGCCGCTTAGCGGGAGGAAGAGATGAGCAGTTCTTC. Its protein product is CASSRLAGGRDEQFF.

V usage is TRBV20-1 and J usage is TRBJ1-2; no definite D call. The germline V gene has CDR1 DFQATT and CDR2 SNEGSKA (reference sequence). CDR3 length: 11 residues. V lost 1 base and J 11 bases, leaving 11 bases between the germline ends. The CDR3 protein is CSARVDYSYTF. The CDR3 region has the DNA TGCAGTGCTAGAGTCGACTATAGTTACACCTTC.

This sequence joins TRBV19 and TRBJ2-7; D is possibly TRBD1 (5 bases). The CDR3 has 13 amino acids. Germline loops: CDR1 LNHDA, CDR2 SQIVND (reference sequence). With 5 bases removed from V and 4 bases from J, the gap between germline ends came to 12 bases. CDR3 residues: CASSDDSQYEQYF. In nucleotides, the CDR3 is TGTGCCAGTAGTGATGACAGCCAGTACGAGCAGTACTTC.

The V call is TRBV6-5, the J call TRBJ1-3; D unresolved. Germline CDR1 reads MNHEY; CDR2 reads SVGAGI. The V end was cut by 6 bases, the J end by 4 bases, with 10 bases between. This CDR3 region has 13 residues. CDR3 coding DNA: TGTGCCAGCAGCGTCCGGGGAGGAAACACCATATATTTT. Translated, it gives CASSVRGGNTIYF.

The V gene is TRBV2, the J gene TRBJ1-5; no clear D gene. Trimming left V 2 bases short and J 7 bases short, with 9 bases between. The germline gives CDR1 SNHLY, CDR2 FYNNEI. This CDR3 has 13 residues. The CDR3 nucleotides are TGTGCCAGCAGTGAAATGGGGAGGCAGCCCCAGCATTTT. Its translation is CASSEMGRQPQHF.

V usage is TRBV7-3 and J usage is TRBJ2-7; D possibly corresponds to TRBD1 (6 bases). V lost 5 bases, J lost 2 bases, and 16 bases lay in between. This CDR3 is 15 amino acids long. The germline CDR1 and CDR2 sequences are SGHTA and FQGTGA. The CDR3 loop is CASSISMDSTYEQYF. For the CDR3, the DNA is TGTGCCAGCAGCATAAGTATGGACAGCACCTACGAGCAGTACTTC.

The chain is built from TRBV11-3 and TRBJ2-5; 9 positions agree with TRBD1. V was clipped by 5 bases and J by 2 bases; unmatched bases: 6. Germline CDR1 and CDR2: SGHNT and YENEEA. The CDR3 has 15 amino acids. Here the CDR3 reads CASSPGQGIQETQYF. The CDR3 DNA follows: TGTGCCAGCAGCCCAGGACAGGGGATACAAGAGACCCAGTACTTC.

CDR3 loop: CASSLEGTGGAFF. The CDR3 DNA reads as TGTGCCAGCAGCTTAGAGGGGACAGGGGGCGCTTTCTTT. V gene TRBV5-5 combines with J gene TRBJ1-1; 12 nucleotides line up with TRBD1. CDR1 is SGHKS and CDR2 is YYEKEE in the germline V gene (reference sequence). After removal of 2 bases from V and 11 bases from J, the junction contained 4 bases not matched to a gene. The CDR3 extends over 13 amino acids.

The chain recombines TRBV7-2 with TRBJ1-5, with TRBD1 matching 9 bases. Germline V CDR1 and CDR2: SGHTA, FQGNSA. The length of the CDR3 is 16 residues. V gave up 1 base and J gave up 6 bases; unmatched junction bases: 7. The DNA of the CDR3 is TGTGCCAGCAGCTTAGGGGGACAGGGTTGGATTCAGCCCCAGCATTTT. Amino acids: CASSLGGQGWIQPQHF.

The chain employs TRBV2 and TRBJ1-3; D remains ambiguous. The CDR3 runs to 13 residues. The V end lost 5 bases, the J end lost 2 bases, and 7 bases lay between the germline ends. The V gene's germline CDR1 is SNHLY and CDR2 FYNNEI. DNA of the CDR3: TGTGCCAGCAGTTACGGGACTGGAAACACCATATATTTT. This codes for CASSYGTGNTIYF.

This chain connects TRBV5-1 to TRBJ2-1; the D gene is possibly TRBD2 (6 bases). V gave up 5 bases and J gave up 0 bases, with 18 bases separating them. Germline CDR1 and CDR2: SGHRS and YFSETQ. This CDR3 has 17 residues. The chain's CDR3 is CASSPAGGESSYNEQFF. CDR3 sequence (DNA): TGCGCCAGCAGTCCAGCCGGGGGAGAGAGCTCCTACAATGAGCAGTTCTTC.

The rearrangement links TRBV5-5 to TRBJ2-2; 10 bases are a match to TRBD1. CDR3 length: 17 amino acids. Germline CDR1 reads SGHKS; CDR2 reads YYEKEE (reference sequence). V gave up 7 bases and J gave up 2 bases; unmatched junction bases: 11. CDR3 in DNA: TGTGCCAGCCGAAGTTCGGCGACAGGGGGCAACACCGGGGAGCTGTTTTTT. Translated, it gives CASRSSATGGNTGELFF.

The chain couples TRBV5-1 to TRBJ2-7; 12 positions agree with TRBD2. CDR1 SGHRS and CDR2 YFSETQ come from the germline V gene. The CDR3 length is 18 residues. V shed 0 bases, J shed 4 bases, and the junction held 11 bases outside the gene matches. CDR3 DNA: TGCGCCAGCAGCTTGGAACTAGCGGGAGGCCAATATTTTTACGAGCAGTACTTC. Translated, it gives CASSLELAGGQYFYEQYF.

The chain combines TRBV6-6 with TRBJ2-6; 10 bases are a match to TRBD2. The germline V gene has CDR1 MNHNY and CDR2 SVGAGI (reference sequence). J gave up 4 bases and V 5 bases, and 8 bases lay outside the gene matches. This CDR3 has 17 residues. The CDR3 region has the DNA TGTGCCAGCAGTCTAGCGGGAGCTAGGACCGGGGCCAACGTCCTGACTTTC. It specifies CASSLAGARTGANVLTF.

This chain joins TRBV19 and TRBJ2-1, with 8 bases fitting TRBD1. The CDR3 extends over 12 amino acids. Germline V gene lookup returns CDR1 LNHDA and CDR2 SQIVND (reference sequence). V shed 5 bases, J shed 15 bases, and the junction held 9 bases outside the gene matches. This CDR3 reads CASSLLQGARFF. For the CDR3, the DNA is TGTGCCAGTAGTCTCCTGCAGGGGGCTAGGTTCTTC.

This chain's CDR3 is CASSSSVDTEAFF. CDR3 nucleotide sequence: TGCGCCAGCAGCTCCTCGGTCGACACTGAAGCTTTCTTT. The chain has TRBV5-1 and TRBJ1-1; D gene uncertain. The germline gives CDR1 SGHRS, CDR2 YFSETQ. The CDR3 is 13 amino acids. V lost 3 bases to trimming and J lost 3 bases, with 9 bases between them.

The chain recombines TRBV2 with TRBJ2-3; no clear D gene. The CDR3 totals 11 residues. CDR1 is SNHLY and CDR2 is FYNNEI in the germline V gene. With 7 bases removed from V and 9 bases from J, the gap between germline ends came to 11 bases. The CDR3 sequence: CASNPFGTQYF. The CDR3, as DNA: TGTGCCAGCAATCCGTTCGGGACGCAGTATTTT.

The V call is TRBV5-1, the J call TRBJ2-5; 12 nucleotides align to TRBD2. Per germline, CDR1 SGHRS and CDR2 YFSETQ. This CDR3 contains 17 residues. Trimming at V came to 3 bases and at J to 5 bases, leaving 11 bases not matched to a gene. The CDR3 reads CASSYYSLAGGQETQYF. CDR3 in DNA: TGCGCCAGCAGCTATTATTCACTAGCGGGAGGCCAGGAGACCCAGTACTTC.

The chain links TRBV5-1 to TRBJ2-1; TRBD2 matches 8 bases. The V and J ends lost 4 bases and 2 bases, in that order; junction bases with no gene match: 5. Germline CDR1 and CDR2: SGHRS and YFSETQ. This CDR3 contains 15 residues. CDR3 sequence (DNA): TGCGCCAGCAGCCCGGGACTAGGAGCCTACAATGAGCAGTTCTTC. Amino acids: CASSPGLGAYNEQFF.

The rearrangement links TRBV7-9 to TRBJ1-1, with D maybe TRBD1 (6 bases). Germline CDR1 SEHNR, CDR2 FQNEAQ (reference sequence). Deletions cut 3 bases from V and 0 bases from J, with 14 bases between. The CDR3 runs 16 residues. The chain's CDR3 is CASSFPSTGLNTEAFF. As DNA, the CDR3 is TGTGCCAGCAGCTTCCCTTCAACAGGGCTGAACACTGAAGCTTTCTTT. Full variable domain (missing parts from reference TRBV7-9 and TRBJ1-1): DTGVSQNPRHKITKRGQNVTFRCDPISEHNRLYWYRQTLGQGPEFLTYFQNEAQLEKSRLLSDRFSAERPKGSFSTLEIQRTEQGDSAMYLCASSFPSTGLNTEAFFGQGTRLTVV.

The rearrangement uses TRBV4-1 and TRBJ2-2, with D unclear. V was trimmed by 1 base and J by 2 bases, leaving 8 bases between them. Germline-derived CDR1 and CDR2 are MGHRA and YSYEKL. The CDR3 extends over 15 amino acids. DNA for the CDR3: TGCGCCAGCAGCCAAGTTTCAGTAAACACCGGGGAGCTGTTTTTT. Its protein is CASSQVSVNTGELFF.

This clone was seen once. The chain carries TRBV3-1 (or the pseudogene TRBV3-2) and TRBJ2-4; D is unresolved. Germline CDR1 and CDR2: LGHDT and YNNKEL (reference sequence). V gave up 5 bases and J gave up 6 bases, with 5 bases separating them. This CDR3 is 11 amino acids long. This CDR3 reads CASSSRNIQYF. The CDR3 DNA is TGTGCCAGCAGCTCGAGAAACATTCAGTACTTC.

The V gene is TRBV18, the J gene TRBJ2-7; maybe TRBD1 (6 bases). V lost 1 base and J lost 2, with 15 bases in between. The CDR3 runs 16 residues. Germline CDR1 KGHSH, CDR2 LQKENI. The DNA for the CDR3 is TGTGCCAGCTCACCACGGGGGCTAGCCGTGACCTACGAGCAGTACTTC. Encoded protein: CASSPRGLAVTYEQYF.

The gene calls are TRBV6-5 and TRBJ2-6; tentatively, D is TRBD1 (7 bases). CDR1 MNHEY and CDR2 SVGAGI come from the germline V gene. Trimming pared 4 bases from V and 0 bases from J, leaving 10 bases between. This CDR3 is 16 amino acids long. This CDR3 reads CASSSQGGSGANVLTF. DNA of the CDR3: TGTGCCAGCAGTTCGCAGGGGGGCTCTGGGGCCAACGTCCTGACTTTC.

This chain links TRBV5-8 with TRBJ2-3; 7 nucleotides line up with TRBD2. Germline loops: CDR1 SGHTS, CDR2 YDEGEE. There are 14 residues in the CDR3. The V gene end was trimmed by 1 base and the J gene end by 3 bases; junction bases not matched to a gene: 2. In DNA form, the CDR3 reads TGTGCCAGCAGCTTGTGGGGGGGTACAGATACGCAGTATTTT. Its translation: CASSLWGGTDTQYF.

The gene calls are TRBV2 and TRBJ1-4; TRBD1 might be the D (6 bases). CDR1 is SNHLY and CDR2 is FYNNEI in the germline V gene. The CDR3 has 14 residues. The V end lost 8 bases, the J end lost 5 bases, and 15 bases lay between the germline ends. As DNA, the CDR3 is TGTGCCAGCGACTTGCAGGGGTTGAATGAAAAACTGTTTTTT. Amino acids: CASDLQGLNEKLFF.

The gene calls are TRBV12-3 or TRBV12-4 and TRBJ1-5, with a weak D call TRBD1 (5 bases). CDR3 length: 13 residues. V was cut by 8 bases and J by 7 bases, with 15 bases left in between. The CDR3 DNA reads as TGTGCCAGCCAAGACAGCACGCAACAGCCCCAGCATTTT. This sequence encodes CASQDSTQQPQHF.